The 5 T cell receptor beta chains reported below all come from one sample, sequenced in a study of blood T cell repertoires in COVID-19 (dated by TCRdb to 2018 to 2021). Library prep was done by the immunoSEQ multiplex PCR assay. In its TCRdb copy, this immuneACCESS table keeps in-frame sequences only and misses some clones. Where compared with another copy, unresolved V genes explain less than half of these, and the others have no known cause. Recorded for this sample are about 280,000 clones; about 85% of them occurred a single time. Roughly 2.6% of the sample lies in the top ten. Sample: PBMCs or T cells enriched from blood (not recorded which). Receptors originate from a woman between 45 and 60 years old who had recovered from COVID-19.

The chain links TRBV28 to TRBJ1-2; 9 bases match TRBD1. This CDR3 is 14 amino acids long. V lost 7 bases, J lost 5 bases, and 8 bases stayed unmatched. CDR1 is MDHEN, CDR2 SYDVKM, per germline. In nucleotides, the CDR3 is TGTGCCAGCATCCCGGGTGGGACAGGGTATGGCTACACCTTC. This codes for CASIPGGTGYGYTF.

The rearrangement links TRBV6-2 or TRBV6-3 to TRBJ1-2; D may be TRBD1 (6 bases). CDR3 length equals 13 residues. V shed 6 bases and J shed 4 bases, with 12 bases lying between them. The germline V gene has CDR1 MNHEY and CDR2 SVGEGT. CDR3 in DNA: TGTGCCAGCAGCCACGGACAGATCTATGGCTACACCTTC. Encoded protein: CASSHGQIYGYTF.

The chain carries TRBV5-1 and TRBJ1-1; possible D gene TRBD1, 6 bases. This CDR3 region has 14 residues. CDR1 is SGHRS, CDR2 YFSETQ, per germline. V lost 5 bases, J lost 4 bases, and 15 bases lay in between. The CDR3 sequence: CASSFQGIGTEAFF. Here the CDR3 DNA reads TGCGCCAGCAGTTTTCAGGGGATCGGCACTGAAGCTTTCTTT. The full variable domain, with the rest looked up from reference TRBV5-1 and TRBJ1-1, is KAGVTQTPRYLIKTRGQQVTLSCSPISGHRSVSWYQQTPGQGLQFLFEYFSETQRNKGNFPGRFSGRQFSNSRSEMNVSTLELGDSALYLCASSFQGIGTEAFFGQGTRLTVV.

The chain is built from TRBV12-3 or TRBV12-4 and TRBJ1-2; D possibly corresponds to TRBD1 (5 bases). The CDR3 consists of 13 residues. The V end lost 7 bases, the J end lost 6 bases, and 15 bases lay between the germline ends. For the CDR3, the DNA is TGTGCCAGCACCGTCTTGCTCAGGGATGGCTACACCTTC. Its translation: CASTVLLRDGYTF.

The chain uses TRBV11-2 and TRBJ1-5, with D hard to call. Trimming took 1 base from V and 7 from J, leaving 5 bases between them. Germline values: CDR1 SGHAT, CDR2 FQNNGV. This CDR3 spans 12 amino acids. CDR3 in amino acids: CASSLGRQPQHF. In DNA, the CDR3 is TGTGCCAGCAGCTTAGGGAGGCAGCCCCAGCATTTT.